Here is one T cell receptor beta chain with its context. This CDR3 spans 13 amino acids. The V and J ends lost 8 bases and 8 bases, in that order; junction bases with no gene match: 10. In germline, CDR1 is GTSNPN, CDR2 SVGIG (reference sequence). This entry is derived from a study of cytotoxic CD8 clonotypes in ibrutinib-treated CLL. The method was immunoSEQ multiplex PCR; TCRdb's version includes in-frame clones alone and lacks a portion of them. The table has under 150,000 clones, more than 75% seen once; the top ten hold 7.6%. The material sequenced was PBMCs, taken after 36 months of ibrutinib treatment. This chain links TRBV30 with TRBJ1-4, with 8 bases fitting TRBD1. The source is a human donor with chronic lymphocytic leukemia. The CDR3 nucleotides are TGTGCCAGCATGACAGGGACAGGAGAAAAACTGTTTTTT. Protein product: CASMTGTGEKLFF.